This T cell receptor beta chain was sequenced for a study of blood T cells in healthy people across ages. The study's findings and limits: As age increased, TCR beta diversity per million T cells fell in a roughly linear fashion. The authors considered diversity estimates from one million T cells to be underestimates.

This clonotype was counted a few times. The antigen remains unidentified. Primed by a sample-barcoded 5' primer and a J-beta primer mix, a second PCR proceeded for roughly 7 to 12 cycles. No fewer than 2.5 million CDR3-containing paired-end reads came from each sample. One entry per CDR3 protein results from TCRdb running MiXCR on the 5' RACE reads. The sample includes 710,000 or so distinct CDR3 sequences, about a fifth of them seen just once. The sample providers were healthy Caucasian people from Russia, aged about 6 to 95. This TCR was sampled from a man aged 65-85 years in good health. Sequencing was carried out using blood.

The CDR3 loop is CASSQDLSARERHEQFF. Written as DNA, the CDR3 is TGCGCCAGCAGCCAAGATCTTTCGGCGCGGGAGAGACATGAGCAGTTCTTC. The genes are TRBV4-1 and TRBJ2-1; 7 nucleotides match TRBD2. V gave up 0 bases and J gave up 8 bases; unmatched junction bases: 13. From germline, CDR1 is MGHRA and CDR2 YSYEKL. The CDR3 totals 17 residues.